Presented here are 20 T cell receptor beta chains from one specimen sequenced in a study of blood T cell repertoires in COVID-19. Clones were sequenced by immunoSEQ multiplex PCR, and TCRdb holds only the in-frame ones, with some missing. This table has some 200,000 clones, almost 80% appearing once. Sequencing was carried out using PBMCs or T cells enriched from blood (not recorded which). The source of these receptors is a woman aged 45-59 years who had recovered from COVID-19.

The gene calls are TRBV19 and TRBJ2-4; 8 bases line up with TRBD1. Germline lookup yields CDR1 LNHDA and CDR2 SQIVND (reference sequence). The CDR3 extends over 15 amino acids. Trimming at V came to 5 bases and at J to 1 base, leaving 4 bases not matched to a gene. The CDR3 spells CASSPQGAAKNIQYF. The CDR3 DNA reads as TGTGCCAGTAGTCCTCAGGGGGCGGCCAAAAACATTCAGTACTTC.

This clone was seen a handful of times. The chain links TRBV28 to TRBJ1-4; possibly TRBD1 for D (6 bases). V lost 2 bases and J lost 7, with 17 bases in between. The CDR3 has 16 residues. CDR1 and CDR2 (germline): MDHEN, SYDVKM. DNA of the CDR3: TGTGCCAGCAGTTTAGTAGCTCTGACAGGCGGTGAAAAACTGTTTTTT. Its translation: CASSLVALTGGEKLFF.

This chain connects TRBV5-1 to TRBJ2-3, with D unclear. This CDR3 is 12 amino acids long. Germline assignment: CDR1 SGHRS and CDR2 YFSETQ. Deletions cut 2 bases from V and 3 bases from J, with 4 bases between. CDR3 nucleotide sequence: TGCGCCAGCAGCTTCAGTACAGATACGCAGTATTTT. Its protein product is CASSFSTDTQYF.

This clone has only a few counts. The chain employs TRBV4-1 and TRBJ2-1, with 10 bases fitting TRBD2. CDR1 and CDR2 (germline): MGHRA, YSYEKL. V lost 4 bases to trimming and J lost 7 bases; unmatched junction nucleotides: 7. The CDR3 is 15 residues long. CDR3 region: CASSPLAGAWNEQFF. In DNA, the CDR3 is TGCGCCAGCAGCCCCCTAGCGGGAGCCTGGAATGAGCAGTTCTTC.

The genes are TRBV29-1 and TRBJ2-3, with TRBD1 identical over 9 bases. CDR3 length equals 14 residues. CDR1 and CDR2 (germline): SQVTM, ANQGSEA. The V segment lost 1 base and the J segment 1 base; nucleotides outside the gene matches: 0. For the CDR3, the DNA is TGCAGCGTTGAAGGGGACAGGGGCACAGATACGCAGTATTTT. Protein product: CSVEGDRGTDTQYF.

As concerns this clone: This same CDR3 is encoded by further DNA sequences in the sample. The CDR3 spells CASSLDRGYTF. The CDR3 DNA sequence: TGTGCCAGCAGCCTGGACAGGGGCTACACCTTC. The chain combines TRBV7-9 with TRBJ1-2, with 7 bases that match TRBD1. This CDR3 has 11 amino acids. Germline loops: CDR1 SEHNR, CDR2 FQNEAQ (reference sequence). The trim removed 5 bases at V and 8 bases at J, leaving 2 bases unmatched. The full variable domain, rest sourced from reference TRBV7-9 and TRBJ1-2, is DTGVSQNPRHKITKRGQNVTFRCDPISEHNRLYWYRQTLGQGPEFLTYFQNEAQLEKSRLLSDRFSAERPKGSFSTLEIQRTEQGDSAMYLCASSLDRGYTFGSGTRLTVV.

This chain uses TRBV20-1 with TRBJ1-3, with D tentatively TRBD1 (5 bases). V lost 3 bases and J lost 0, with 12 bases in between. The germline CDR1 and CDR2 sequences are DFQATT and SNEGSKA (reference sequence). The CDR3 is made up of 15 amino acids. The CDR3 DNA is TGCAGTGCTAGTAAGGATAGGGGCTCTGGAAACACCATATATTTT. Translating it yields CSASKDRGSGNTIYF.

V gene TRBV5-1 combines with J gene TRBJ1-6, with D perhaps matching TRBD1 (6 bases). Trimming removed 0 bases from V and 9 bases from J, with 10 bases in between. CDR1 is SGHRS, CDR2 YFSETQ, per germline. The CDR3 contains 14 residues. The CDR3 nucleotides are TGCGCCAGCAGCTTGGACTGGGGGCTTTCACCCCTCCACTTT. Residues: CASSLDWGLSPLHF.

The chain couples TRBV7-3 to TRBJ1-2; possible D gene TRBD1, 5 bases. The CDR3 loop spans 18 amino acids. Per germline, CDR1 SGHTA and CDR2 FQGTGA. Trimming took 0 bases from V and 4 from J, leaving 21 bases between them. The CDR3: CASSLTETAKTKLYGYTF. As DNA, the CDR3 is TGTGCCAGCAGCTTAACGGAGACAGCCAAGACGAAGCTCTATGGCTACACCTTC.

The rearrangement joins TRBV3-1 (or the pseudogene TRBV3-2) to TRBJ2-2; tentative D call: TRBD1 (5 bases). Germline assignment: CDR1 LGHDT and CDR2 YNNKEL (reference sequence). Trimming pared 4 bases from V and 3 bases from J, leaving 12 bases between. The CDR3 runs 15 residues. The CDR3 coding sequence is TGTGCCAGCAGCCTTACAGACAGTCACACCGGGGAGCTGTTTTTT. It yields the protein CASSLTDSHTGELFF.

The rearrangement links TRBV7-6 to TRBJ2-7, with D unclear. Germline V CDR1 and CDR2: SGHVS, FNYEAQ. The CDR3 length is 15 residues. V lost 0 bases and J lost 4, with 13 bases in between. As DNA, the CDR3 is TGTGCCAGCAGCTTAGCGCACGGCGGATTATACGAGCAGTACTTC. Its protein is CASSLAHGGLYEQYF.

The chain combines TRBV2 with TRBJ2-1, with D maybe TRBD2 (5 bases). The CDR3 covers 16 residues. Germline assignment: CDR1 SNHLY and CDR2 FYNNEI. Trimming removed 7 bases from V and 3 bases from J, with 19 bases in between. The CDR3 region is CASISLGSGLYNEQFF. The DNA for the CDR3 is TGTGCCAGCATCTCCCTAGGGAGCGGCCTCTACAATGAGCAGTTCTTC.

V gene TRBV5-1 combines with J gene TRBJ2-1; 10 positions match TRBD2. Germline V gene lookup returns CDR1 SGHRS and CDR2 YFSETQ. V was pared by 1 base and J by 5 bases, with 0 bases of the junction left unmatched. The length of the CDR3 is 14 residues. This CDR3 reads CASSLTSGNNEQFF. DNA of the CDR3: TGCGCCAGCAGCTTGACTAGCGGGAACAATGAGCAGTTCTTC.

The genes are TRBV7-2 and TRBJ1-3; D ambiguous. Trimming stripped 5 bases from V and 0 bases from J, with 11 bases between. The CDR3 covers 15 residues. Germline V CDR1 and CDR2: SGHTA, FQGNSA. The CDR3 sequence: CASSPGVASGNTIYF. DNA of the CDR3: TGTGCCAGCAGCCCCGGGGTCGCCTCTGGAAACACCATATATTTT. The variable domain in full, completed from reference TRBV7-2 and TRBJ1-3, reads GAGVSQSPSNKVTEKGKDVELRCDPISGHTALYWYRQSLGQGLEFLIYFQGNSAPDKSGLPSDRFSAERTGGSVSTLTIQRTQQEDSAVYLCASSPGVASGNTIYFGEGSWLTVV.

The rearrangement joins TRBV28 to TRBJ2-1, with TRBD1 matching 10 bases. CDR1 and CDR2 (germline): MDHEN, SYDVKM. This CDR3 contains 16 residues. The ends lost 3 bases at V and 9 bases at J; junction bases unmatched: 11. The CDR3 DNA sequence: TGTGCCAGCAGTTTCTTCCGGACAGGGGGTCCGGGTGAGCAGTTCTTC. Its translation is CASSFFRTGGPGEQFF.

J is TRBJ1-1 and V is TRBV5-6; 9 bases map to TRBD1. In germline, CDR1 is SGHDT, CDR2 YYEEEE. The CDR3 consists of 12 residues. The junction had 4 bases not matched to a gene; V was cut back by 3 bases and J by 10 bases. The CDR3 sequence: CASSWDRVGAFF. CDR3 coding DNA: TGTGCCAGCAGCTGGGACAGGGTCGGAGCTTTCTTT.

This chain joins TRBV12-3 or TRBV12-4 and TRBJ2-5; D remains ambiguous. This CDR3 contains 11 residues. With 3 bases removed from V and 4 bases from J, the gap between germline ends came to 3 bases. The CDR3 bases are TGTGCCAGCAGTTTTCTAGAGACCCAGTACTTC. It translates to CASSFLETQYF.

The genes are TRBV5-1 and TRBJ1-4; 7 bases map to TRBD1. Germline V gene lookup returns CDR1 SGHRS and CDR2 YFSETQ. CDR3 length equals 15 residues. V trimming: 4 bases; J trimming: 6 bases; junction bases outside the gene matches: 9. DNA of the CDR3: TGCGCCAGCAGCCTGGCGACAGGGCAGGATGAAAAACTGTTTTTT. Protein sequence: CASSLATGQDEKLFF. The variable domain in full, with the rest retrieved from reference TRBV5-1 and TRBJ1-4, is KAGVTQTPRYLIKTRGQQVTLSCSPISGHRSVSWYQQTPGQGLQFLFEYFSETQRNKGNFPGRFSGRQFSNSRSEMNVSTLELGDSALYLCASSLATGQDEKLFFGSGTQLSVL.

The count of this clone is one. V gene TRBV10-3 combines with J gene TRBJ1-4, with D possibly being TRBD1 (6 bases). With 10 bases removed from V and 8 bases from J, the gap between germline ends came to 17 bases. The CDR3 has 13 amino acids. Germline values: CDR1 ENHRY, CDR2 SYGVKD. The CDR3 here is CATRHPGEEKLFF. In DNA form, the CDR3 reads TGTGCCACCCGACATCCAGGGGAGGAAAAACTGTTTTTT.

The DNA of the CDR3 is TGTGCCAGCAGCTTAGGCAGGGGGCCTCTCTCCCAAGAGACCCAGTACTTC. It codes for CASSLGRGPLSQETQYF. The chain employs TRBV11-2 and TRBJ2-5; 8 nucleotides match TRBD1. V was pared by 1 base and J by 1 base, with 8 bases of the junction left unmatched. CDR1 is SGHAT, CDR2 FQNNGV, per germline. This CDR3 is 17 amino acids long.